Each of the 27 T cell receptor beta chains below was sequenced from the same sample in a study of tumor-infiltrating lymphocytes in primary liver carcinoma. Synthesis of TCR beta cDNA was carried out from about 500 ng total RNA with a constant-region primer. For TCR beta, libraries were produced by three nested multiplex PCR rounds using slightly modified ARM-PCR. Running 10 cycles apiece, the first two PCR rounds relied on TRBV1-TRBV30 forward primers together with a C-beta reverse primer. TCRdb analysed the multiplex PCR reads with MiXCR anew, one entry per CDR3 protein. The sample lists tens of thousands of distinct CDR3 sequences, roughly 80% occurring once. Both RNA and DNA were isolated together from 20-30 mg of bulk tissue that had not been sorted. The sequenced sample consisted of tumor-adjacent normal liver tissue. Source of these receptors: a woman under 40 with primary liver carcinoma and hepatitis B virus infection.

Remarks on this clonotype: One junction end disagrees with the germline gene, perhaps due to a read error. This chain's CDR3 is CNVVGLIGYNEKFF. As DNA, the CDR3 is TGCAACGTTGTCGGGTTAATAGGTTACAATGAGAAGTTCTTC. The genes are TRBV29-1 and TRBJ2-1, with D hard to call. Germline CDR1 is SQVTM and CDR2 is ANQGSEA. The CDR3 contains 14 residues.

Concerning this clonotype itself: With a much larger clone just one base away, this may be a read error. The rearrangement uses TRBV6-2 or TRBV6-3 and TRBJ2-1, with D maybe TRBD2 (5 bases). The CDR3 extends over 13 amino acids. Looked up from germline, CDR1 is MNHEY and CDR2 is SVGEGT. The CDR3 sequence: CASTRAPYNERLF. The CDR3 DNA follows: TGTGCCAGCACCAGAGCGCCATACAATGAGCGGCTCTTC.

On this clonotype: This may be a read error, as it is one base from a much larger clone. No conserved phenylalanine or tryptophan ends this CDR3, so it is likely a read error. This chain links TRBV7-9 with TRBJ1-1, with D unclear. Germline V gene sequence: CDR1 SEHNR, CDR2 FQNEAQ (reference sequence). The CDR3 consists of 13 residues. V dropped 2 bases and J dropped 0 bases, with 4 bases sitting between them. In DNA form, the CDR3 reads TGTGCCAGCAGCTTATCTGTGAACACTGAAGCTTTCCTT. Translating it yields CASSLSVNTEAFL.

The V gene is TRBV11-2, the J gene TRBJ2-5, with D perhaps TRBD1 (6 bases). V gave up 3 bases and J gave up 5 bases, with 19 bases separating them. This CDR3 contains 16 residues. Germline loops: CDR1 SGHAT, CDR2 FQNNGV. In DNA form, the CDR3 reads TGTGCCAGCAGCTTCAGGGTGGGGGCAGGGGATGAGACCCAGTACTTC. Protein sequence: CASSFRVGAGDETQYF.

A word on this clonotype: One junction end disagrees with the germline gene, perhaps due to a read error. The V call is TRBV6-6, the J call TRBJ2-3; D uncertain. Germline CDR1 is MNHNY and CDR2 is SVGAGI (reference sequence). The CDR3 runs 11 residues. CDR3 sequence: CASSCGDRQYF. CDR3 coding DNA: TGTGCCAGCAGTTGCGGAGATAGGCAGTATTTT.

Comment on this clonotype: Its ends do not fully match the called genes, so a read error is possible. The rearrangement uses TRBV4-3 and TRBJ1-2, with D possibly TRBD1 on 5 matching bases. CDR1 and CDR2 from the germline V gene are LGHNA and YSLEER. CDR3 size: 14 residues. The CDR3 nucleotides are TGCACCAGCAGCCCATCCAGGGAGATCGCTGTCTACACCTTC. Translating it yields CTSSPSREIAVYTF.

To note about this clonotype: This is likely a read error, given that the CDR3 carries no conserved phenylalanine or tryptophan at its end. V and J are TRBV28 and TRBJ1-2; 8 bases line up with TRBD1. The ends lost 7 bases at V and 0 bases at J; junction bases unmatched: 7. This CDR3 contains 15 residues. Germline CDR1 MDHEN, CDR2 SYDVKM. The chain's CDR3 is CASIQLQGANYGYTL. The DNA for the CDR3 is TGTGCCAGCATCCAATTACAGGGGGCTAACTATGGCTACACCTTA.

The genes are TRBV28 and TRBJ2-5; TRBD1 matches 7 bases. Looked up from germline, CDR1 is MDHEN and CDR2 is SYDVKM. This CDR3 is 14 amino acids long. The CDR3 DNA sequence: TGTGCAAACAGTCCCGGACAGGCTCGGCGGACCCAGTACTTC. It codes for CANSPGQARRTQYF. The full variable domain, in which reference TRBV28 and TRBJ2-5 provide the parts outside the CDR3, is DVKVTQSSRYLVKRTGEKVFLECVQDMDHENMFWYRQDPGLGLRLIYFSYDVKMKEKGDIPEGYSVSREKKERFSLILESASTNQTSMYLCANSPGQARRTQYFGPGTRLLVL.

Concerning this clonotype: The CDR3 ends on some other residue instead of the conserved phenylalanine or tryptophan, so this is likely a read error. The chain couples TRBV5-4 to TRBJ2-5; weak D call: TRBD2 (6 bases). The germline V gene has CDR1 SGHNT and CDR2 YYREEE (reference sequence). There are 15 residues in the CDR3. V dropped 0 bases and J dropped 2 bases, with 11 bases sitting between them. CDR3 amino acids: CASSLGSSGQETQYL. The CDR3 DNA sequence: TGTGCCAGCAGCTTGGGGAGTAGCGGACAAGAGACCCAGTACCTC.

For this clonotype: No conserved phenylalanine or tryptophan ends this CDR3, so it is likely a read error. The chain has TRBV12-3 or TRBV12-4 and TRBJ2-2; 7 positions agree with TRBD2. CDR3 length: 14 amino acids. V dropped 5 bases and J dropped 6; count of bases not matched to a gene: 6. DNA of the CDR3: TGTGCCAGCAGTCCAGGACTAGGGGCCGGGGAGCTGTTTTCT. Residues: CASSPGLGAGELFS.

The genes are TRBV20-1 and TRBJ2-1; 11 bases match TRBD2. Germline trimming cut 1 base from V and 2 bases from J; bases unmatched to any gene: 7. The germline gives CDR1 DFQATT, CDR2 SNEGSKA (reference sequence). The CDR3 totals 17 residues. The CDR3 here is CSARAEVSGRAYNEQFF. In nucleotides, the CDR3 is TGCAGTGCTAGAGCCGAAGTTAGCGGGAGGGCCTACAATGAGCAGTTCTTC.

With regard to this clonotype: A read error may produce the germline difference seen at one junction end. The chain combines TRBV6-6 with TRBJ2-7, with 12 bases that match TRBD1. The CDR3 is 16 amino acids. From germline, CDR1 is MNHNY and CDR2 SVGAGI (reference sequence). The CDR3 DNA sequence: TGTGCCAGCAGTTACCAGTTGGGACAGGGGGCCTACGATCAGTACTTC. Its protein product is CASSYQLGQGAYDQYF.

A note on this clonotype: One end of the junction is discordant with germline, which a read error may explain. This chain uses TRBV6-2 or TRBV6-3 with TRBJ2-1; a weak D match, TRBD2 (5 bases). The germline gives CDR1 MNHEY, CDR2 SVGEGT. This CDR3 region has 14 residues. CDR3 coding DNA: TGTACCAGCAGTGGGCGTCTAGCTCCCAATGAACAGTTCTTC. Translation: CTSSGRLAPNEQFF.

This chain joins TRBV4-2 and TRBJ1-5, with D unclear. Trimming cost V 0 bases and J 15 bases, with 21 bases left between them. The germline CDR1 and CDR2 sequences are LGHNA and YNFKEQ. The length of the CDR3 is 15 residues. CDR3 sequence: CASSQDMTLDQPRHF. The CDR3, as DNA: TGTGCCAGCAGCCAAGATATGACACTGGATCAGCCCAGGCATTTT.

Concerning this clonotype: Here the CDR3 omits its conserved ending phenylalanine or tryptophan, so a read error is the likely source. The DNA is omitted, as the CDR3 cannot be located on it reliably, and the CDR3 follows TCRdb's listing. The rearrangement joins TRBV29-1 to TRBJ2-2. Inclusive of both ends, the CDR3 amounts to 12 amino acids. Per germline, CDR1 SQVTM and CDR2 ANQGSEA. CDR3 residues: CSARRNTGDLLL.

A remark on this clonotype: The germline gene is not matched at one end of the junction; a read error may be the cause. The chain couples TRBV29-1 to TRBJ2-3; TRBD1 is a possible D gene (6 bases). Germline lookup yields CDR1 SQVTM and CDR2 ANQGSEA. CDR3 length: 13 residues. DNA of the CDR3: TGCAGCGTGGGACATGGAGCCACAGGTACGCAGTATTTT. Translating gives CSVGHGATGTQYF.

J is TRBJ2-3 and V is TRBV9; TRBD2 matches 11 bases. The CDR3 runs 18 residues. Germline values: CDR1 SGDLS, CDR2 YYNGEE. The V segment lost 4 bases and the J segment 4 bases; nucleotides outside the gene matches: 14. The DNA of the CDR3 is TGTGCCAGCAGCCACCCCTGGCGGGCTAGCGGGAGGTCAGATACGCAGTATTTT. Protein product: CASSHPWRASGRSDTQYF.

As for this clonotype: At one of its ends the junction is not consistent with the germline gene, which may arise from a read error. The V gene is TRBV7-8, the J gene TRBJ2-1; a possible D gene is TRBD2 (6 bases). This CDR3 is built from 16 residues. The germline V gene encodes CDR1 SGHVS and CDR2 FQNEAQ. CDR3 sequence: CASSLYSGSFYNELFF. In DNA, the CDR3 is TGTGCCAGCAGCTTATATAGCGGAAGCTTCTACAATGAGCTGTTCTTC.

Here the CDR3 reads CASSGGQGVNEKLFF. CDR3 in DNA: TGTGCCAGCAGCGGTGGACAGGGTGTTAATGAAAAACTGTTTTTT. J is TRBJ1-4 and V is TRBV7-6, with 8 positions matching TRBD1. The CDR3 runs 15 residues. V was clipped by 5 bases and J by 4 bases; unmatched bases: 6. Germline CDR1 and CDR2: SGHVS and FNYEAQ.

For this clonotype: An end of the junction differs from the germline gene, which may be a read error. The chain uses TRBV6-2 or TRBV6-3 and TRBJ1-5, with 7 bases fitting TRBD1. Germline V gene lookup returns CDR1 MNHEY and CDR2 SVGEGT. This CDR3 spans 18 amino acids. This CDR3 reads CASSYGGQANSFNQPHHF. DNA of the CDR3: TGTGCCAGCAGTTACGGAGGACAGGCCAATTCTTTCAATCAACCCCACCATTTT.

About this clonotype itself: At one end the junction does not follow the germline gene, possibly because of a read error. V usage is TRBV7-8 and J usage is TRBJ2-3; 10 bases map to TRBD2. The CDR3 sequence is 16 residues long. From germline, CDR1 is SGHVS and CDR2 FQNEAQ. CDR3 bases: TGTGCTAGCAGGTTAGGAGCGGGAGGGCCTGGTGATGCGCAGTATTTT. As protein: CASRLGAGGPGDAQYF.

This clonotype has a handful of counts. The rearrangement links TRBV2 to TRBJ1-1; the match to TRBD1 covers 9 bases. The V gene's germline CDR1 is SNHLY and CDR2 FYNNEI. The CDR3 is made up of 14 amino acids. The junction had 7 bases not matched to a gene; V was cut back by 3 bases and J by 8 bases. CDR3 loop: CASSDWTGVQEAFF. CDR3 nucleotides: TGTGCCAGCAGTGATTGGACAGGGGTTCAAGAAGCTTTCTTT.

The genes are TRBV5-8 and TRBJ2-1; a weak D match, TRBD2 (5 bases). CDR1 is SGHTS and CDR2 is YDEGEE in the germline V gene. The CDR3 sequence is 17 residues long. V dropped 1 base and J dropped 1 base, with 15 bases sitting between them. The CDR3 DNA reads TGTGCCAGCAGCTTGAGGCCAGTTAGACTATCCTACAATGAGCAGTTCTTC. It is translated as CASSLRPVRLSYNEQFF.

The chain couples TRBV6-1 to TRBJ1-6; D is unclear. CDR1 and CDR2 (germline): MNHNS, SASEGT. The CDR3 sequence is 13 residues long. V lost 10 bases to trimming and J lost 5 bases, with 12 bases between them. CDR3: CATTAGNNSPLHF. For the CDR3, the DNA is TGTGCCACGACGGCGGGGAATAATTCACCCCTCCACTTT.

Regarding this clonotype: One end of the junction fails to match germline, which may point to a read error. The chain uses TRBV5-4 and TRBJ2-1, with D possibly called TRBD1 or TRBD2 (6 bases each). The CDR3 is made up of 15 amino acids. Looked up from germline, CDR1 is SGHNT and CDR2 is YYREEE (reference sequence). CDR3 sequence (DNA): TGTGCCGGCAGCCCAGAGGGGGGAGGCCTTTATGAGCAATTCTTC. Residues: CAGSPEGGGLYEQFF.

This CDR3 is CASNYRFLTYEQYF. CDR3 bases: TGTGCCAGCAACTACAGGTTCTTAACCTACGAGCAGTACTTC. V is TRBV11-1 and J is TRBJ2-7, with a weak D call TRBD1 (5 bases). Trimming cost V 7 bases and J 2 bases, with 15 bases left between them. CDR3 length: 14 residues. The V gene's germline CDR1 is SGHAT and CDR2 FQDESV (reference sequence).

This clonotype is judged medium-sized. V is TRBV6-1 and J is TRBJ2-2; perhaps D is TRBD1 or TRBD2 (6 bases each). The germline V gene encodes CDR1 MNHNS and CDR2 SASEGT. The ends were cut back, 2 bases at V and 0 bases at J, with 19 bases in the middle. The CDR3 loop spans 19 amino acids. The CDR3 DNA is TGTGCCAGCAGTGAAACCCTTCCCGGGGGCGCCGCGAACACCGGGGAGCTGTTTTTT. Encoded protein: CASSETLPGGAANTGELFF.